This TCR beta chain was found in a study of shared clonotypes between healthy human individuals. Findings and limits, study-wide: Larger estimated richness was generally recorded for naive subsets relative to memory subsets.

About this clone: Its antigen remains unknown.

Germline V CDR1 and CDR2: SNHLY, FYNNEI. V was clipped by 6 bases and J by 4 bases, with 15 bases between them. The CDR3 is 14 amino acids. Naive CD8 isolation took CD45RO-negative cells positively selected for CCR7 and excluded terminally differentiated effector memory CD45RA+ cells. Only Caucasian adults living in Nashville, Tennessee served as donors. Deep-level assay runs were performed. Assay used: immunoSEQ multiplex PCR; TCRdb lists only in-frame clones, some missing. The sample shows around 2,000,000 clones, roughly 94% of them seen only once. This clonotype was sampled from a man aged 18 to 35 in good health. Sequencing input: naive CD8+ T cells sorted from blood. V gene TRBV2 combines with J gene TRBJ2-5; D may be TRBD2 (6 bases). The CDR3 here is CASRRPGRSETQYF. In nucleotides, the CDR3 is TGTGCCAGCAGGCGGCCAGGGAGGTCAGAGACCCAGTACTTC.